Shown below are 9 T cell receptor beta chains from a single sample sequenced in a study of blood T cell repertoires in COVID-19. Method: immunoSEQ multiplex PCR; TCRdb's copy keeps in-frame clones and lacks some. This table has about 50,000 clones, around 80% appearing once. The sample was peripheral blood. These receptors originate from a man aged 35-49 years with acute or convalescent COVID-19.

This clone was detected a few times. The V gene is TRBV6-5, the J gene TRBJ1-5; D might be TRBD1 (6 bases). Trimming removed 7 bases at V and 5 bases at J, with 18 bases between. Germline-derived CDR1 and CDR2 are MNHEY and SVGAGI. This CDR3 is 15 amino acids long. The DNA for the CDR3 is TGTGCCAGCACCAGAGGTGGGGGGGGGCATCAGCCCCAGCATTTT. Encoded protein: CASTRGGGGHQPQHF.

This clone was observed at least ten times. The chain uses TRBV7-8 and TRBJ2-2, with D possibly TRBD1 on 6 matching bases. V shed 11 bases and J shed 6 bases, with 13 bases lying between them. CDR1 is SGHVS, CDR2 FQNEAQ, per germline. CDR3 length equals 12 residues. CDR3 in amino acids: CAVQGQPGELFF. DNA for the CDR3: TGTGCCGTGCAGGGGCAACCCGGGGAGCTGTTTTTT.

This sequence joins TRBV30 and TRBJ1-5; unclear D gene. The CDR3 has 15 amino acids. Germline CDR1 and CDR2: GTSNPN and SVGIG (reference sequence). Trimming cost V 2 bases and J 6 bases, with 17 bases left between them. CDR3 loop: CAWSTVREVGQPQHF. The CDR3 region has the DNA TGTGCCTGGAGTACAGTAAGGGAGGTCGGTCAGCCCCAGCATTTT.

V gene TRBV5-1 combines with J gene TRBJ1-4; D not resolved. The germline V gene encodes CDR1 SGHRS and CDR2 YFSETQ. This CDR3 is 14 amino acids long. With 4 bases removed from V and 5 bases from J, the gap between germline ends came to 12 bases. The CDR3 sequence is CASSPLTGNEKLFF. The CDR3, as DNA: TGCGCCAGCAGCCCTCTCACGGGAAATGAAAAACTGTTTTTT.

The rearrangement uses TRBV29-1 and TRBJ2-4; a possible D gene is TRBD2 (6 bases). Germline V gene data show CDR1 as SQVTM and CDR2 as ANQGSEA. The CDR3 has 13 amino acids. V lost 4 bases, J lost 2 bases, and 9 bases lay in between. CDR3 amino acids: CSVVSGSKNIQYF. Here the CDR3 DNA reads TGCAGCGTTGTTAGCGGTTCCAAAAACATTCAGTACTTC. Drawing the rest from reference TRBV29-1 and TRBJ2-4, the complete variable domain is SAVISQKPSRDICQRGTSLTIQCQVDSQVTMMFWYRQQPGQSLTLIATANQGSEATYESGFVIDKFPISRPNLTFSTLTVSNMSPEDSSIYLCSVVSGSKNIQYFGAGTRLSVL.

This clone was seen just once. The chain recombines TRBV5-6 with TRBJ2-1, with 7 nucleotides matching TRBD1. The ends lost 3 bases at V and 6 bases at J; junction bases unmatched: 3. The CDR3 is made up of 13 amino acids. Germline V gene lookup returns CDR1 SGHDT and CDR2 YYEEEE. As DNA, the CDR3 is TGTGCCAGCAGCTACGGGACAGTCAATGAGCAGTTCTTC. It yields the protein CASSYGTVNEQFF.

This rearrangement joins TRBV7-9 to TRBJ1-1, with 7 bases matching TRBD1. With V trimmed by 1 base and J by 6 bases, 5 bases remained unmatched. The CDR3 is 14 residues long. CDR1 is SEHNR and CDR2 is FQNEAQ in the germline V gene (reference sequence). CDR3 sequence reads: CASSLENRGAEAFF. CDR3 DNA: TGTGCCAGCAGCTTAGAAAACAGGGGCGCTGAAGCTTTCTTT. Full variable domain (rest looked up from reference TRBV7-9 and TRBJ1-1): DTGVSQNPRHKITKRGQNVTFRCDPISEHNRLYWYRQTLGQGPEFLTYFQNEAQLEKSRLLSDRFSAERPKGSFSTLEIQRTEQGDSAMYLCASSLENRGAEAFFGQGTRLTVV.

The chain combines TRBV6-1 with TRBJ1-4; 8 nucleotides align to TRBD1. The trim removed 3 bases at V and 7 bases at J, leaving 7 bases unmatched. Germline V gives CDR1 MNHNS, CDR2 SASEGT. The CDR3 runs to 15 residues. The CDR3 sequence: CASSDTGTGGEKLFF. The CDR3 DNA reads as TGTGCCAGCAGTGATACCGGGACAGGAGGTGAAAAACTGTTTTTT.

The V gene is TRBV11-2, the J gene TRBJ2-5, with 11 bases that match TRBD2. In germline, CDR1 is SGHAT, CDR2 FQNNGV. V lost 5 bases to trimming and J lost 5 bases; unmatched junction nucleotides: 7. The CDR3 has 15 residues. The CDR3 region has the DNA TGTGCCAGCAGCCCCGGTGCTAGCGGGAGGGAGACCCAGTACTTC. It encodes CASSPGASGRETQYF.